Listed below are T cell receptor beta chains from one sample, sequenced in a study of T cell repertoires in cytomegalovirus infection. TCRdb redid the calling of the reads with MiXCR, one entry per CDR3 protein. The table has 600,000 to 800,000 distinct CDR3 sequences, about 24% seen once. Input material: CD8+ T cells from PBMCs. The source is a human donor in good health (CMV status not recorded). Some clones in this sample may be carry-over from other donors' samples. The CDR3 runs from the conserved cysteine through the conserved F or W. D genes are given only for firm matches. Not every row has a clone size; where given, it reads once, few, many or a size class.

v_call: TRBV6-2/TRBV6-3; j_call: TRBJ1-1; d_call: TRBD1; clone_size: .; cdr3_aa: CASSFLGTDLNTEAFF; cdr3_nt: TGTGCCAGCAGTTTCCTCGGGACAGACTTGAACACTGAAGCTTTCTTT
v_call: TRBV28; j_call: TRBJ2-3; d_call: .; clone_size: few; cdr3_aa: CASSSYALGDTQYF; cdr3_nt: TGTGCCAGCAGTTCCTACGCCTTGGGCGATACGCAGTATTTT
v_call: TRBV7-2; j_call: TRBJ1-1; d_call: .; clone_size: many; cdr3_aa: CASSVREETEAFF; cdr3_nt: TGTGCCAGCAGCGTCAGGGAGGAGACTGAAGCTTTCTTT
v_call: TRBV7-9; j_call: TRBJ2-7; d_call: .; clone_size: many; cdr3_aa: CASLSFTRDHEQYF; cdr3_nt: TGTGCCAGCTTATCTTTTACCCGGGACCACGAGCAGTACTTC
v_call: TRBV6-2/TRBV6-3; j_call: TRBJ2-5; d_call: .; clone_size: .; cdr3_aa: CASSLEGEPQYF; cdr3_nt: TGTGCCAGCAGTCTAGAAGGGGAGCCCCAGTACTTC
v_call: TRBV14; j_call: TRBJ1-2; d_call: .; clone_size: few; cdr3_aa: CASSQEGGPDYGYTF; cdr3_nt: TGTGCCAGCAGCCAAGAGGGCGGGCCCGACTATGGCTACACCTTC
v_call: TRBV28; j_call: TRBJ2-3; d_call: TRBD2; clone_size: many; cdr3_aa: CASSLSGVLSDTQYF; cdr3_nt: TGTGCCAGCAGTCTAAGCGGGGTACTCTCCGATACGCAGTATTTT
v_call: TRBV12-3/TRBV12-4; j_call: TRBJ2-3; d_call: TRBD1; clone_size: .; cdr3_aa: CASSRDRETDTQYF; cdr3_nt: TGTGCCAGCAGTCGGGACAGGGAAACAGATACGCAGTATTTT
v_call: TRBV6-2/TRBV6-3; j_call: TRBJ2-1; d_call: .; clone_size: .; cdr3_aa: CASSPILEIGYEQFF; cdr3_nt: TGTGCCAGCAGCCCGATCTTAGAGATTGGTTATGAGCAGTTCTTC
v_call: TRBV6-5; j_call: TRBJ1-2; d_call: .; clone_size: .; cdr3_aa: CASSYGDNSRGYTF; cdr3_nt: TGTGCCAGCAGTTACGGAGATAATTCCAGAGGCTACACCTTC
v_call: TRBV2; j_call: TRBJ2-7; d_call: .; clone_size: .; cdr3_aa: CVSMGDSYEQYF; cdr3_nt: TGTGTCAGCATGGGGGACTCCTACGAGCAGTACTTC
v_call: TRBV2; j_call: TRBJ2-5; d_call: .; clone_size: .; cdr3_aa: CASSEASLSAQYF; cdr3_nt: TGTGCCAGCAGTGAGGCCAGCTTGTCGGCCCAGTACTTC
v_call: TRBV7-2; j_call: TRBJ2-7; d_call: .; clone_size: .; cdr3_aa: CASSSYIVGRFSVGEQYF; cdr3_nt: TGTGCCAGCAGCTCGTATATAGTCGGTCGGTTCTCAGTCGGCGAGCAGTACTTC
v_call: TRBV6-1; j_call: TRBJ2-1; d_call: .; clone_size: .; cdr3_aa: CASSEARRYYNEQFF; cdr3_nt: TGTGCCAGCAGTGAAGCGCGGCGCTACTACAATGAGCAGTTCTTC
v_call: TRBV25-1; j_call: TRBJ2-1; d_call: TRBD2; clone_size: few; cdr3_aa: CASIGERGNHNEQFF; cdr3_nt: TGTGCCAGCATCGGGGAGCGGGGGAACCACAATGAGCAGTTCTTC
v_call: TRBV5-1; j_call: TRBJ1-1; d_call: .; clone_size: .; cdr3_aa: CASSRGSGVSEAFF; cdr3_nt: TGCGCCAGCAGTCGAGGATCCGGGGTGAGTGAAGCTTTCTTT
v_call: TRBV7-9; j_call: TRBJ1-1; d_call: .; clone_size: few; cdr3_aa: CASSFGVRDTEAFF; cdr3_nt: TGTGCCAGCAGCTTTGGTGTGAGGGACACTGAAGCTTTCTTT
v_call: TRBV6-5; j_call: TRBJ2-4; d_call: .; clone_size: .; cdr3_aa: CASSYGGFGNIQYF; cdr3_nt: TGTGCCAGCAGTTACGGAGGATTCGGAAACATTCAGTACTTC
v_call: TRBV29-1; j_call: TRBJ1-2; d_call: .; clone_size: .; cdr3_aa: CSVEDPLAPSRDEEDQGYTF; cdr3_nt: TGCAGCGTTGAAGACCCATTAGCACCGTCCCGGGACGAGGAAGATCAGGGCTACACCTTC
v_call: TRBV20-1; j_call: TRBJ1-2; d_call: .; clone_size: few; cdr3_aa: CSAPGSWGGYTF; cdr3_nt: TGCAGTGCCCCCGGGAGCTGGGGTGGCTACACCTTC
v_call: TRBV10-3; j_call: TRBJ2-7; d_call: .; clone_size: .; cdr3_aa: CAISEGSSYEQYF; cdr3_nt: TGTGCCATCAGTGAGGGCAGCTCCTACGAGCAGTACTTC
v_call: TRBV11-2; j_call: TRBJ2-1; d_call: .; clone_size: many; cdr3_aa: CASTLRGGSYNEQFF; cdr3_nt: TGTGCCAGCACCTTGAGGGGGGGCTCCTACAATGAGCAGTTCTTC
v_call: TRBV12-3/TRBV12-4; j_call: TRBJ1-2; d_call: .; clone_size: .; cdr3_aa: CASSLIQFYGYTF; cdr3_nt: TGTGCCAGCAGTTTAATCCAGTTCTATGGCTACACCTTC
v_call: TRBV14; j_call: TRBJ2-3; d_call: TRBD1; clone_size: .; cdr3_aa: CASSHLTGVDTQYF; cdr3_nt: TGTGCCAGCAGCCACCTTACAGGGGTAGATACGCAGTATTTT
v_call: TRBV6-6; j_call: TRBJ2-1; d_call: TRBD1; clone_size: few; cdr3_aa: CASSYSEQGADEQFF; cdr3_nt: TGTGCCAGCAGTTACTCGGAACAGGGGGCCGATGAGCAGTTCTTC
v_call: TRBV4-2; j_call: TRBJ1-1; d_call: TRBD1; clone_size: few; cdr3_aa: CASSQERQGRGEAFF; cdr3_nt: TGTGCCAGCAGCCAGGAACGACAGGGTAGGGGTGAAGCTTTCTTT
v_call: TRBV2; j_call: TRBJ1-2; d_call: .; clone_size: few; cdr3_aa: CASLVQRGDYTF; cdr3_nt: TGTGCCAGCCTCGTCCAGCGTGGAGACTACACCTTC
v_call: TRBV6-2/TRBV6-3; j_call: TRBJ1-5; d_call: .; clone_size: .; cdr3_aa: CASSYSIARYSNQPQHF; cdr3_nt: TGTGCCAGCAGTTATTCTATTGCCCGATATAGCAATCAGCCCCAGCATTTT
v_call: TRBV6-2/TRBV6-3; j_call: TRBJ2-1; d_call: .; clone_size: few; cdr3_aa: CATIAMGGYNEQFF; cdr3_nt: TGTGCCACCATTGCCATGGGGGGATACAATGAGCAGTTCTTC
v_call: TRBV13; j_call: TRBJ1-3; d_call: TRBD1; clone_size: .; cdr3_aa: CASSDGRGLFGNTIYF; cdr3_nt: TGTGCCAGCAGCGACGGCAGGGGGCTTTTTGGAAACACCATATATTTT
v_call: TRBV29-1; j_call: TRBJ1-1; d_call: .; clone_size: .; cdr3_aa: CSVDVWPEGSEAFF; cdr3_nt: TGCAGCGTTGATGTCTGGCCCGAGGGTAGTGAAGCTTTCTTT
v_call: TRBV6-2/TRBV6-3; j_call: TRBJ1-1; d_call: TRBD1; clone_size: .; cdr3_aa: CASRRDRDLYTEAFF; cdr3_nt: TGTGCCAGCAGAAGGGACAGGGATCTTTACACTGAAGCTTTCTTT
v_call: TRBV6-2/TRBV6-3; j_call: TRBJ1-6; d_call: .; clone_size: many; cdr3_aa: CASTDVPGHHNSPLHF; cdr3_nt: TGTGCCAGCACCGACGTACCGGGACATCATAATTCACCCCTCCACTTT
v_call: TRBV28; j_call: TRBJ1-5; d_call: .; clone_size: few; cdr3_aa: CASSLTQPQHF; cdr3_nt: TGTGCCAGCAGTTTGACGCAGCCCCAGCATTTT
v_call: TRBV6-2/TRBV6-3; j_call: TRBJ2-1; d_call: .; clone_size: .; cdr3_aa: CASSYILNYEQFF; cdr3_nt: TGTGCCAGCAGTTACATCTTAAACTATGAGCAGTTCTTC
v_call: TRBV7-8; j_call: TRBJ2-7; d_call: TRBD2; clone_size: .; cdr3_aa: CASSQVAGGYEQYF; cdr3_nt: TGTGCCAGCAGCCAGGTAGCGGGAGGCTACGAGCAGTACTTC
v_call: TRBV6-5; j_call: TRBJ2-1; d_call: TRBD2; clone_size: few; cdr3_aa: CASSYLTGGGNYNEQFF; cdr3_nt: TGTGCCAGCAGTTACCTCACCGGGGGGGGTAACTACAATGAGCAGTTCTTC
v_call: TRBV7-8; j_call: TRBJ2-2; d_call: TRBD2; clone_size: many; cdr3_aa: CASSSMLAGGTTGELFF; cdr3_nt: TGTGCCAGCAGCTCTATGCTGGCGGGGGGAACCACCGGGGAGCTGTTTTTT
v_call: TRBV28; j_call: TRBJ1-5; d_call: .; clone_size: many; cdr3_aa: CASSLLTDNNQPQHF; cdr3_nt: TGTGCCAGCAGTTTGTTGACCGATAACAATCAGCCCCAGCATTTT
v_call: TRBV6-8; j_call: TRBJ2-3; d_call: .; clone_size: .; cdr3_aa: CASSNQRASTDTQYF; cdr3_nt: TGTGCCAGCAGTAATCAAAGGGCTAGCACAGATACGCAGTATTTT
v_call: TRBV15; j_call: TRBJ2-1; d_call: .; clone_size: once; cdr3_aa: CATLGDEQFF; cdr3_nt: TGTGCCACCCTAGGCGATGAGCAGTTCTTC
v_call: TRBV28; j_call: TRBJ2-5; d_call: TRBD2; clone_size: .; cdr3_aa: CASSLVGLAEETQYF; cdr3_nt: TGTGCCAGCAGTTTAGTGGGACTAGCGGAAGAGACCCAGTACTTC
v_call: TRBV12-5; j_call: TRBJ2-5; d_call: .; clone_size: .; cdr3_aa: CASAERGGQYF; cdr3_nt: TGTGCTAGTGCCGAGAGGGGAGGACAGTACTTC
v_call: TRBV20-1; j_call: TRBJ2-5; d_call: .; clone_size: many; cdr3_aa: CSARSGTGESQETQYF; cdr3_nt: TGCAGTGCTAGATCGGGCACGGGGGAGTCCCAAGAGACCCAGTACTTC
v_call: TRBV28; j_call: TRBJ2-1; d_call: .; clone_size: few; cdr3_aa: CASSLRYTAQHDEQFF; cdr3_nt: TGTGCCAGCAGTTTACGGTACACAGCCCAACACGATGAGCAGTTCTTC
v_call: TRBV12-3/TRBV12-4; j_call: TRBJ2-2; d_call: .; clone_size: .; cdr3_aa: CASSFPAFTGELFF; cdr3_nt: TGTGCCAGCAGTTTCCCCGCATTCACCGGGGAGCTGTTTTTT
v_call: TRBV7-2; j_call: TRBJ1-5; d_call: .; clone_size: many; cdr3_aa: CASSFRGQPQHF; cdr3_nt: TGTGCCAGCAGCTTTAGGGGCCAGCCCCAGCATTTT
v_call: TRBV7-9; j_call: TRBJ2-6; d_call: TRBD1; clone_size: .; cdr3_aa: CASYRGTGGANVLTF; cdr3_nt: TGTGCCTCGTACAGGGGTACGGGCGGGGCCAACGTCCTGACTTTC
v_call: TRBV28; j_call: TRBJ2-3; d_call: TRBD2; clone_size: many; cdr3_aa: CASSLLFSGGGLSTDTQYF; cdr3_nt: TGTGCCAGCAGTTTACTTTTTAGCGGGGGGGGGTTAAGCACAGATACGCAGTATTTT
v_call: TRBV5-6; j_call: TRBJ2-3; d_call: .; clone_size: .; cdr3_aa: CASSLEDSTSPDTQYF; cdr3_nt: TGTGCCAGCAGCTTGGAAGACTCCACTAGCCCAGATACGCAGTATTTT
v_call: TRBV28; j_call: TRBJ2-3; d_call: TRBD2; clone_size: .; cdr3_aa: CASSSAGATDTQYF; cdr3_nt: TGTGCCAGCAGTTCGGCGGGAGCCACAGATACGCAGTATTTT